The clone carrying this T cell receptor (beta chain) came up many times. Its antigen is unidentified. Uncontrolled infection, other autoimmune disease, pregnancy or lactation barred patients from enrollment. Trimming cost V 4 bases and J 8 bases, with 10 bases left between them. CDR3 length: 12 amino acids. Germline V gene lookup returns CDR1 SGHRS and CDR2 YFSETQ. The data stem from a study of T cells in Graves' hyperthyroidism and ophthalmopathy. Regarding the study as a whole: Most clonotypes expanded in thyroid above 0.001 were likewise present in blood. Ophthalmopathy onset followed model prediction by a median about 6.9 months. In simple terms, a model built on 13 V-J features told ophthalmopathy apart from stable hyperthyroidism.

There were TCR beta CDR3 regions amplified from RNA transcripts. The primer set for the first-round RT-PCR of the TCR CDR3 was HTBI. TCRdb re-called the multiplex PCR reads through MiXCR, storing one row per CDR3 protein. The table lists 250,000 to 300,000 distinct CDR3 sequences, 10% to 15% of them singletons, with around 7.9% in the top ten. This TCR was sampled from a woman under 40 with Graves' hyperthyroidism that later progressed to Graves' ophthalmopathy. Material for sequencing was blood. The V gene is TRBV5-1, the J gene TRBJ2-1; D gene uncertain. The CDR3 DNA reads TGCGCCAGCAGCGCTATAGGCGATGAGCAGTTCTTC. This sequence encodes CASSAIGDEQFF.